These 10 T cell receptor beta chains were sequenced from one sample in a study of T-cell reconstitution after alpha-beta-depleted transplantation in children. A library of TCRbeta sequences, prepared with unique molecular identifiers, was generated. Each CDR3 protein is one row after TCRdb ran MiXCR on the PCR reads. The table includes approximately 490,000 distinct CDR3 sequences, over 9.5% detected once. Sequencing was performed on PBMCs, taken before TCRalphabeta/CD19-depleted stem cell transplant. The receptor source for this set is a child under 10 years old with inherited bone marrow failure, due to receive a stem cell transplant.

This clonotype appeared many times. The chain recombines TRBV27 with TRBJ1-6; D possibly corresponds to TRBD1 (5 bases). The CDR3 spans 18 residues. V was pared by 2 bases and J by 7 bases, with 21 bases between. CDR1 is MNHEY, CDR2 SMNVEV, per germline (reference sequence). This CDR3 is CASSLGWRGGSANSPLHF. The CDR3 DNA reads as TGTGCCAGCAGTTTAGGTTGGCGCGGGGGGTCCGCGAATTCACCCCTCCACTTT.

This clonotype was counted a single time. V and J are TRBV28 and TRBJ1-5; D is unresolved. The V end lost 7 bases, the J end lost 5 bases, and 9 bases lay between the germline ends. Germline V gene sequence: CDR1 MDHEN, CDR2 SYDVKM. CDR3 size: 12 residues. The CDR3 DNA is TGTGCCAGCACCGGCTTCGATCAGCCCCAGCATTTT. Amino acid sequence: CASTGFDQPQHF.

This clonotype was seen ten or more times. The chain uses TRBV20-1 and TRBJ2-1; D gene unclear. The CDR3 is made up of 14 amino acids. Trimming cost V 5 bases and J 4 bases, with 15 bases left between them. The germline V gene has CDR1 DFQATT and CDR2 SNEGSKA (reference sequence). The CDR3 nucleotides read TGCAGTGCTGGAATGATGGGCCCATACAATGAGCAGTTCTTC. This encodes CSAGMMGPYNEQFF.

This clonotype was detected ten times or more. The V and J genes are TRBV27 and TRBJ2-5; D unresolved. V was pared by 1 base and J by 5 bases, with 11 bases between. Germline values: CDR1 MNHEY, CDR2 SMNVEV (reference sequence). The CDR3 has 14 amino acids. CDR3 region: CASSLLGNGETQYF. For the CDR3, the DNA is TGTGCCAGCAGTTTATTAGGGAACGGGGAGACCCAGTACTTC.

On this clonotype itself: A read error is possible here, since a much larger clone lies one base away. The genes are TRBV10-3 and TRBJ2-7; 8 nucleotides agree with TRBD1. The CDR3 runs 13 residues. Germline CDR1 reads ENHRY; CDR2 reads SYGVKD. The CDR3 region has the DNA TGTGCCATCAGAGGGACAGGCTCCTGCGAGCAGTACTTC. Its translation: CAIRGTGSCEQYF.

This clonotype came up many times. The V call is TRBV7-9, the J call TRBJ2-3; 10 nucleotides line up with TRBD2. This CDR3 is built from 16 residues. Germline CDR1 and CDR2: SEHNR and FQNEAQ (reference sequence). J was trimmed by 4 bases and V by 5 bases; bases with no gene match: 9. The CDR3 sequence is CASSKPSGRAPDTQYF. In DNA form, the CDR3 reads TGTGCCAGCAGCAAACCAAGCGGGAGGGCCCCAGATACGCAGTATTTT.

The J gene is TRBJ2-2, the V gene TRBV15; unclear D gene. V lost 3 bases, J lost 2 bases, and 16 bases lay in between. This CDR3 is built from 17 residues. Germline CDR1 LNHNV, CDR2 YYDKDF (reference sequence). The CDR3 here is CATSSFLRTGNTGELFF. The CDR3 nucleotides are TGTGCCACCAGCAGTTTTTTGCGGACCGGCAACACCGGGGAGCTGTTTTTT.

The rearrangement joins TRBV3-1 to TRBJ2-7, with D unresolved. The V end lost 4 bases, the J end lost 2 bases, and 15 bases lay between the germline ends. This CDR3 is 15 amino acids long. Germline CDR1 reads LGHDT; CDR2 reads YNNKEL (reference sequence). DNA for the CDR3: TGTGCCAGCAGCCTGGGGTGGGCCGAGACCTACGAGCAGTACTTC. It translates to CASSLGWAETYEQYF.

The chain is built from TRBV5-4 and TRBJ2-7; D is unresolved. CDR1 is SGHNT and CDR2 is YYREEE in the germline V gene (reference sequence). The V end was cut by 4 bases, the J end by 6 bases, with 20 bases between. The CDR3 runs 15 residues. The CDR3 reads CASSVFPVEALEQYF. CDR3 sequence (DNA): TGTGCCAGCAGCGTATTCCCCGTCGAGGCGCTCGAGCAGTACTTC.

This sequence joins TRBV12-3 or TRBV12-4 and TRBJ2-2; D might be TRBD2 (5 bases). This CDR3 is built from 17 residues. V was clipped by 5 bases and J by 3 bases, with 19 bases between them. The CDR3 DNA follows: TGTGCCAGCAGTCCCCACTCCGGGAATCCGTACACCGGGGAGCTGTTTTTT. As protein: CASSPHSGNPYTGELFF.